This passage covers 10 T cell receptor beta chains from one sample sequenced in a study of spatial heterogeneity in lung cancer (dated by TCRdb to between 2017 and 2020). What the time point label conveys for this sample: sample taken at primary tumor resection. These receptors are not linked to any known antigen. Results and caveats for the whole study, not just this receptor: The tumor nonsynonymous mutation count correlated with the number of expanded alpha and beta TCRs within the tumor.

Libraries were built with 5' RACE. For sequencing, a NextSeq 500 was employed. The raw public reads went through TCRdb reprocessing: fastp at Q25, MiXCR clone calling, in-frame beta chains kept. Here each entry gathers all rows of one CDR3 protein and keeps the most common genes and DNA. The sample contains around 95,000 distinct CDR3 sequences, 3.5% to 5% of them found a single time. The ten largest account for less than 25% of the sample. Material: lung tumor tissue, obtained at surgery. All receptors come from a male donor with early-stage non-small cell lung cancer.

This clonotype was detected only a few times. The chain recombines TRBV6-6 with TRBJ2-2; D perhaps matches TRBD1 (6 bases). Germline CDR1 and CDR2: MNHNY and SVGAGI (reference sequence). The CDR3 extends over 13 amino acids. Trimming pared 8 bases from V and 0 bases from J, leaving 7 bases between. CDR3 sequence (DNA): TGTGCCAGCGAGGGGGCGAACACCGGGGAGCTGTTTTTT. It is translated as CASEGANTGELFF.

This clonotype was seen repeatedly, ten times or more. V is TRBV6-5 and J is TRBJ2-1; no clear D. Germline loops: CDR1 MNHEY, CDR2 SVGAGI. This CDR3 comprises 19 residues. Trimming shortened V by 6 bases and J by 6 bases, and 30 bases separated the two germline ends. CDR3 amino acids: CASSPFTGFGRLLGNEQFF. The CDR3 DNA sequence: TGTGCCAGCAGCCCATTCACGGGTTTTGGGCGCCTCCTCGGCAATGAGCAGTTCTTC.

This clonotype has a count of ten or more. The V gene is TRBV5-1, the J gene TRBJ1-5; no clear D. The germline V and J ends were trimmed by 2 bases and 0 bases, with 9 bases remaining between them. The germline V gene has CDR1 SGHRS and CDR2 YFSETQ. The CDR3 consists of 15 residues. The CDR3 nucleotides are TGCGCCAGCAGCTTCGGCCCAGGTAGCAATCAGCCCCAGCATTTT. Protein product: CASSFGPGSNQPQHF.

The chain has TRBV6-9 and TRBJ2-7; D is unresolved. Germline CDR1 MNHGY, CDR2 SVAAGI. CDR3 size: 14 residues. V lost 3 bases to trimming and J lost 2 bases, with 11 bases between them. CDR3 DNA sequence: TGTGCCAGCAGTTACCCGTACGGGCCCTACGAGCAGTACTTC. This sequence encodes CASSYPYGPYEQYF.

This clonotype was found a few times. The CDR3 nucleotides are TGTGCCAGCAGTGAATTTGGAGGGGGAGAGACCCAGTACTTC. Its translation is CASSEFGGGETQYF. V is TRBV6-1 and J is TRBJ2-5; either TRBD1 or TRBD2 may fit D (6 bases each). Germline V CDR1 and CDR2: MNHNS, SASEGT. There are 14 residues in the CDR3. V gave up 2 bases and J gave up 4 bases, with 11 bases separating them.

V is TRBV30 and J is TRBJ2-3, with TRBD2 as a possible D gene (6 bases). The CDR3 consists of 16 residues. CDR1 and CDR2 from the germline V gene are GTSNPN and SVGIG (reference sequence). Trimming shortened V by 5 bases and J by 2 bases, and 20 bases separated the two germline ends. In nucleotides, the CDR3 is TGTGCCTGGGGGCCCCCAAGGGAGGCCAACACAGATACGCAGTATTTT. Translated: CAWGPPREANTDTQYF.

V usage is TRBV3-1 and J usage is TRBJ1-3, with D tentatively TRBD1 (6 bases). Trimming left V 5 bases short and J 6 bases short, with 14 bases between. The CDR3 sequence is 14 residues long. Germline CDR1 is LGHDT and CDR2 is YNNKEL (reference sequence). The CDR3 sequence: CASSYDRMENTIYF. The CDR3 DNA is TGTGCCAGCAGCTACGACAGGATGGAAAACACCATATATTTT.

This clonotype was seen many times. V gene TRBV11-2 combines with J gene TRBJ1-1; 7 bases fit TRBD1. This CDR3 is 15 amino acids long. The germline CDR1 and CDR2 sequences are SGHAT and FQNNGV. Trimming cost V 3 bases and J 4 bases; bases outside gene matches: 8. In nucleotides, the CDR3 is TGTGCCAGCAGCTTTTTGACAGGGAGGGGCACTGAAGCTTTCTTT. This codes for CASSFLTGRGTEAFF.

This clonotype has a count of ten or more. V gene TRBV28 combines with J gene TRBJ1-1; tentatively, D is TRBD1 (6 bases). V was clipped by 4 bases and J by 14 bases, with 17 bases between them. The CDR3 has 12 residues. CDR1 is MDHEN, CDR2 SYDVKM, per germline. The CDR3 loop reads CASSSNRANTFF. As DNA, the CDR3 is TGTGCCAGCAGTTCCAACAGGGCAAATACATTCTTT.

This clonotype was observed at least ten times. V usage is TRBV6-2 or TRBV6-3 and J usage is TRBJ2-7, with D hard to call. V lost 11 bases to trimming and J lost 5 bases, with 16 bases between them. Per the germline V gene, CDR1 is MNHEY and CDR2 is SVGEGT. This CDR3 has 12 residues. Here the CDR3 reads CASTQSADEQYF. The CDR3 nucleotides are TGTGCCTCAACCCAGTCCGCGGACGAGCAGTACTTC.